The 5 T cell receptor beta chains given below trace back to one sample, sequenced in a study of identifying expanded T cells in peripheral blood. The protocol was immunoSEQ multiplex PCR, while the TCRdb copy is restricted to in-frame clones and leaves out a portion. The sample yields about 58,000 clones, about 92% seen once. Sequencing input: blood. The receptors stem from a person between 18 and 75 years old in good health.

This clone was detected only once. This CDR3 reads CASSLEGQDKGNTIYF. The CDR3, as DNA: TGTGCCAGCAGCTTGGAGGGACAGGACAAAGGAAACACCATATATTTT. The rearrangement uses TRBV11-2 and TRBJ1-3; 8 bases match TRBD1. The germline V gene encodes CDR1 SGHAT and CDR2 FQNNGV. This CDR3 has 16 amino acids. The junction had 8 bases not matched to a gene; V was cut back by 3 bases and J by 4 bases.

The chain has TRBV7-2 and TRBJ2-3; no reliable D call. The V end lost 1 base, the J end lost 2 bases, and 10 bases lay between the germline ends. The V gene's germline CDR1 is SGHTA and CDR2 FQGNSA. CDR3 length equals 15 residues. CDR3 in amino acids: CASSLDRWDTDTQYF. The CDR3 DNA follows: TGTGCCAGCAGCTTAGATAGGTGGGACACAGATACGCAGTATTTT.

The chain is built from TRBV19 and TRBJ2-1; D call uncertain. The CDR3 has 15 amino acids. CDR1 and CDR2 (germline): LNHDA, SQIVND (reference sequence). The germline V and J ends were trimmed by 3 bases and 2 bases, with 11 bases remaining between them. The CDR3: CASSIMDATYNEQFF. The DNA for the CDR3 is TGTGCCAGTAGTATCATGGACGCAACCTACAATGAGCAGTTCTTC.

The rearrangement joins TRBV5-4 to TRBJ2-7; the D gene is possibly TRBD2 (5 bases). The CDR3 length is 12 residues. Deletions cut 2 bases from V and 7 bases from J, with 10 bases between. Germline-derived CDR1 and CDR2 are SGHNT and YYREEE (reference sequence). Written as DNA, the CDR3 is TGTGCCAGCAGCTTTCCGTCGGGGGAGCAGTACTTC. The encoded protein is CASSFPSGEQYF.

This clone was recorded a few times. In nucleotides, the CDR3 is TGCGCCAGCAGTGGAGGTCCTGGGGCCAACGTCCTGACTTTC. Translating it yields CASSGGPGANVLTF. This chain joins TRBV10-1 and TRBJ2-6; D unclear. V dropped 4 bases and J dropped 2 bases, with 6 bases sitting between them. Germline CDR1 is WNHNN and CDR2 is SYGVQD (reference sequence). CDR3 length: 14 amino acids.